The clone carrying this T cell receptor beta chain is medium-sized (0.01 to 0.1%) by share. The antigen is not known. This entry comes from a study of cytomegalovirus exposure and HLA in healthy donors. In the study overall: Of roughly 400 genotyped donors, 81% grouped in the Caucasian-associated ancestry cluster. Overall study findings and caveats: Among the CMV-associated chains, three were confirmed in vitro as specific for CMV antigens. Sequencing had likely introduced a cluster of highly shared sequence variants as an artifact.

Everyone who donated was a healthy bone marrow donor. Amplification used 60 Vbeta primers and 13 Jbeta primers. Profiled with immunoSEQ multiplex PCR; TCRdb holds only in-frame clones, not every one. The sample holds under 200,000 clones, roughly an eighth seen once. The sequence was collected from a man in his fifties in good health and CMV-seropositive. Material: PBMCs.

In DNA, the CDR3 is TGTGCCAGCAGTGGAACAGGAGTGGAAAAACTGTTTTTT. Its translation: CASSGTGVEKLFF. The rearrangement uses TRBV25-1 and TRBJ1-4; a possible D gene is TRBD1 (5 bases). V lost 4 bases and J lost 8, with 11 bases in between. There are 13 residues in the CDR3. Germline V gives CDR1 MGHDK, CDR2 SYGVNS.